The clone carrying this TCR beta chain was counted only a few times. Per the germline V gene, CDR1 is SGHRS and CDR2 is YFSETQ. The CDR3 extends over 15 amino acids. Trimming shortened V by 2 bases and J by 0 bases, and 9 bases separated the two germline ends. TCRdb passed the RT-PCR reads through MiXCR, listing each CDR3 protein once. The sample holds 550,000 to 750,000 distinct CDR3 sequences; 13% to 15% are singletons and the top ten take 3.6%. Sequenced input: memory CD4+ T cells from blood. This TCR was recovered from a female donor in good health, serving as a healthy control. The chain couples TRBV5-1 to TRBJ2-1, with D possibly TRBD1 on 5 matching bases. CDR3 coding DNA: TGCGCCAGCAGCTTAACGACAGTCTCCTACAATGAGCAGTTCTTC. It codes for CASSLTTVSYNEQFF.